Listed here are 18 T cell receptor beta chains from one sample, sequenced in a study of cytomegalovirus exposure and HLA in healthy donors. It was with 60 Vbeta and 13 Jbeta primers that the PCR ran. Assay used: immunoSEQ multiplex PCR; TCRdb lists only in-frame clones, some missing. The sample yields 80,000 to 100,000 clones, 81% seen once. Sequencing used PBMCs. These receptors all stem from a man in his forties in good health and CMV-seropositive.

This chain links TRBV2 with TRBJ1-2, with TRBD1 identical over 9 bases. V lost 6 bases, J lost 2 bases, and 4 bases stayed unmatched. CDR1 is SNHLY and CDR2 is FYNNEI in the germline V gene. The CDR3 runs to 14 residues. The DNA for the CDR3 is TGTGCCAGCAGAACCACAGGGGGCAACTATGGCTACACCTTC. This translates into CASRTTGGNYGYTF.

The chain recombines TRBV4-1 with TRBJ2-1; weak D call: TRBD2 (5 bases). The CDR3 contains 16 residues. In germline, CDR1 is MGHRA, CDR2 YSYEKL. Trimming pared 4 bases from V and 5 bases from J, leaving 18 bases between. CDR3 sequence reads: CASSRTSSGLNNEQFF. For the CDR3, the DNA is TGCGCCAGCAGCCGGACTTCCAGTGGACTCAACAATGAGCAGTTCTTC.

The chain uses TRBV18 and TRBJ1-1; no firm D call. Germline V lookup: CDR1 KGHSH, CDR2 LQKENI. The CDR3 length is 12 residues. V lost 2 bases to trimming and J lost 10 bases, with 11 bases between them. CDR3 in DNA: TGTGCCAGCTCACCAGAGGGTAAGGTAGCTTTCTTT. Translating gives CASSPEGKVAFF. Full variable domain (outside the CDR3, taken from reference TRBV18 and TRBJ1-1): NAGVMQNPRHLVRRRGQEARLRCSPMKGHSHVYWYRQLPEEGLKFMVYLQKENIIDESGMPKERFSAEFPKEGPSILRIQQVVRGDSAAYFCASSPEGKVAFFGQGTRLTVV.

The chain has TRBV10-3 and TRBJ2-2, with 9 bases lining up with TRBD1. CDR3 size: 17 residues. The ends lost 0 bases at V and 5 bases at J; junction bases unmatched: 7. Germline CDR1 reads ENHRY; CDR2 reads SYGVKD. In nucleotides, the CDR3 is TGTGCCATCAGTGAGTCCTCCGGGACAGGGCTAACCGGGGAGCTGTTTTTT. It encodes CAISESSGTGLTGELFF.

J is TRBJ2-7 and V is TRBV6-1, with 10 bases aligning to TRBD1. Germline V CDR1 and CDR2: MNHNS, SASEGT. This CDR3 is built from 14 residues. Trimming at V came to 4 bases and at J to 0 bases, leaving 0 bases not matched to a gene. This CDR3 reads CASSGTGGSYEQYF. CDR3 nucleotides: TGTGCCAGCAGTGGGACAGGGGGCTCCTACGAGCAGTACTTC.

V gene TRBV6-5 combines with J gene TRBJ1-4, with D perhaps matching TRBD1 (5 bases). This CDR3 has 15 residues. The ends were cut back, 6 bases at V and 7 bases at J, with 18 bases in the middle. Germline V lookup: CDR1 MNHEY, CDR2 SVGAGI. In nucleotides, the CDR3 is TGTGCCAGCAGCCCCGGTTCAGGGTTAGGTGAAAAACTGTTTTTT. Translating it yields CASSPGSGLGEKLFF.

The chain joins TRBV7-8 to TRBJ1-4; maybe TRBD1 (6 bases). V gave up 5 bases and J gave up 0 bases, with 10 bases separating them. CDR1 SGHVS and CDR2 FQNEAQ come from the germline V gene. The CDR3 length is 15 residues. The CDR3 protein is CASSPHRATNEKLFF. In nucleotides, the CDR3 is TGTGCCAGCAGCCCACACAGGGCAACTAATGAAAAACTGTTTTTT.

The genes are TRBV28 and TRBJ2-7, with 9 bases that match TRBD2. Germline CDR1 is MDHEN and CDR2 is SYDVKM. V lost 5 bases, J lost 4 bases, and 9 bases stayed unmatched. The CDR3 loop spans 15 amino acids. CDR3 in amino acids: CASSPISGSAYEQYF. Here the CDR3 DNA reads TGTGCCAGCAGTCCAATTAGCGGGAGTGCGTACGAGCAGTACTTC. The variable domain in full, completed from reference TRBV28 and TRBJ2-7, reads DVKVTQSSRYLVKRTGEKVFLECVQDMDHENMFWYRQDPGLGLRLIYFSYDVKMKEKGDIPEGYSVSREKKERFSLILESASTNQTSMYLCASSPISGSAYEQYFGPGTRLTVT.

This clone has a handful of counts. The junction differs from germline at one of its ends, possibly a read error. The chain joins TRBV7-9 to TRBJ1-5, with D perhaps matching TRBD1 (6 bases). Per germline, CDR1 SEHNR and CDR2 FQNEAQ (reference sequence). The CDR3 consists of 16 residues. CDR3 bases: TGTTCCAGCAGCCAGAGTGAAATCAGGGGTGGTCAGCCCCAGCATTTT. This encodes CSSSQSEIRGGQPQHF.

This rearrangement joins TRBV25-1 to TRBJ2-5; the match to TRBD1 covers 8 bases. J gave up 5 bases and V 9 bases, and 8 bases lay outside the gene matches. The CDR3 is made up of 13 amino acids. Germline V gene sequence: CDR1 MGHDK, CDR2 SYGVNS. The CDR3 is CASTQGARETQYF. The CDR3 DNA reads as TGTGCCAGTACCCAGGGGGCGCGGGAGACCCAGTACTTC.

V gene TRBV7-8 combines with J gene TRBJ2-1, with 10 positions matching TRBD2. CDR3 length: 17 residues. The germline CDR1 and CDR2 sequences are SGHVS and FQNEAQ. V lost 6 bases and J lost 7; bases outside the gene matches: 15. CDR3 DNA: TGTGCCAGCAGGGACAGGGCTGAACTAGCGGGATCGAATGAGCAGTTCTTC. It codes for CASRDRAELAGSNEQFF. Filled out from reference TRBV7-8 and TRBJ2-1, the complete variable domain reads GAGVSQSPRYKVAKRGQDVALRCDPISGHVSLFWYQQALGQGPEFLTYFQNEAQLDKSGLPSDRFFAERPEGSVSTLKIQRTQQEDSAVYLCASRDRAELAGSNEQFFGPGTRLTVL.

This clone was recorded a few times. V is TRBV2 and J is TRBJ1-1; 8 bases fit TRBD1. This CDR3 is built from 16 residues. The junction had 11 bases not matched to a gene; V was cut back by 3 bases and J by 5 bases. Germline assignment: CDR1 SNHLY and CDR2 FYNNEI. DNA for the CDR3: TGTGCCAGCAGTGATGGGCAGGGGGCGTCGGGGACTGAAGCTTTCTTT. Its protein is CASSDGQGASGTEAFF.

The chain carries TRBV5-4 and TRBJ2-7; 8 positions match TRBD1. The CDR3 covers 15 residues. CDR1 is SGHNT, CDR2 YYREEE, per germline (reference sequence). J gave up 4 bases and V 4 bases, and 10 bases lay outside the gene matches. DNA for the CDR3: TGTGCCAGCAGCGGAGGACAGGGAAGTTGGTACGAGCAGTACTTC. The encoded protein is CASSGGQGSWYEQYF.

This clone was seen a few times. This chain links TRBV9 with TRBJ2-3; TRBD2 is a possible D gene (6 bases). The CDR3 is 13 residues long. Trimming cost V 2 bases and J 3 bases, with 7 bases left between them. Germline V gives CDR1 SGDLS, CDR2 YYNGEE. The CDR3 here is CASSVTSTDTQYF. CDR3 sequence (DNA): TGTGCCAGCAGCGTGACTAGTACAGATACGCAGTATTTT.

The rearrangement uses TRBV6-1 and TRBJ1-5, with D hard to call. CDR1 and CDR2 (germline): MNHNS, SASEGT. This CDR3 contains 15 residues. V lost 6 bases and J 2 bases, leaving 14 bases between the germline ends. The chain's CDR3 is CASRGLLGGNQPQHF. CDR3 nucleotide sequence: TGTGCCAGCAGAGGACTCCTGGGAGGCAATCAGCCCCAGCATTTT.

This clone was seen just once. The CDR3 sequence: CASSPGGAVTEAFF. The CDR3 region has the DNA TGTGCCAGCTCCCCGGGGGGGGCTGTTACTGAAGCTTTCTTT. The gene calls are TRBV18 and TRBJ1-1, with D perhaps TRBD1 (6 bases). V gave up 6 bases and J gave up 5 bases, with 16 bases separating them. Per germline, CDR1 KGHSH and CDR2 LQKENI. CDR3 size: 14 residues.

The chain uses TRBV28 and TRBJ2-1; 16 bases fit TRBD2. With 9 bases clipped from V and 8 bases from J, the junction kept 10 bases outside the gene matches. CDR1 and CDR2 (germline): MDHEN, SYDVKM. The CDR3 has 16 amino acids. The CDR3 spells CASHQPGLAGGYEQFF. CDR3 coding DNA: TGTGCCAGTCACCAACCGGGACTAGCGGGAGGGTATGAGCAGTTCTTC.

The chain carries TRBV7-2 and TRBJ1-1, with a weak D call TRBD1 (6 bases). V lost 5 bases and J lost 8, with 15 bases in between. Germline V gives CDR1 SGHTA, CDR2 FQGNSA. This CDR3 is built from 13 residues. For the CDR3, the DNA is TGTGCCAGCAGCCTGTCCAGGGGTCTCGAAGCTTTCTTT. Protein product: CASSLSRGLEAFF. Looking up the rest from reference TRBV7-2 and TRBJ1-1 gives the full variable domain: GAGVSQSPSNKVTEKGKDVELRCDPISGHTALYWYRQSLGQGLEFLIYFQGNSAPDKSGLPSDRFSAERTGGSVSTLTIQRTQQEDSAVYLCASSLSRGLEAFFGQGTRLTVV.